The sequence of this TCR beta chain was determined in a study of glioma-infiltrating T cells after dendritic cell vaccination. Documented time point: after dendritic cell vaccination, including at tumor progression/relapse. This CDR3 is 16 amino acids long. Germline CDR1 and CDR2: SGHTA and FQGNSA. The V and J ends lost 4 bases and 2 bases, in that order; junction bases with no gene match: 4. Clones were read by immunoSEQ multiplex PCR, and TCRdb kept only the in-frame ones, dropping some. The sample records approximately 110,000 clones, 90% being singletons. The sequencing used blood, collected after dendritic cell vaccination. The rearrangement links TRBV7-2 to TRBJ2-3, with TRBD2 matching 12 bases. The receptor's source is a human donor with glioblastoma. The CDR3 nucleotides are TGTGCCAGCAGCTCCAGACTAGCGGGGGTCACAGATACGCAGTATTTT. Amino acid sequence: CASSSRLAGVTDTQYF. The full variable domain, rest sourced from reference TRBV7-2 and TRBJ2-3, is GAGVSQSPSNKVTEKGKDVELRCDPISGHTALYWYRQSLGQGLEFLIYFQGNSAPDKSGLPSDRFSAERTGGSVSTLTIQRTQQEDSAVYLCASSSRLAGVTDTQYFGPGTRLTVL.